These T cell receptor beta chains were read from a single sample in a study of shared clonotypes between healthy human individuals. Some clones are missing from TCRdb's copy, which holds only in-frame ones; the method was immunoSEQ multiplex PCR. The sample contains 1.4 million to 1.5 million clones, more than 95% of which appear only once. Sequencing used naive CD4+ T cells sorted from blood. The origin of the receptors is a man aged 25-45 years in good health. The CDR3 runs from the conserved cysteine through the conserved F or W. A D gene is named only where the DNA matches it firmly. Size tells how often a clone was seen (once, few, many) or the class of an expanded clone, and some rows leave it out.

DNA,CDR3,D,V,size,J
TGCAGCGTTATCCGGACAGGTAATTCCCCGAACACTGAAGCTTTCTTT,CSVIRTGNSPNTEAFF,TRBD1,TRBV29-1,NA,TRBJ1-1
TGTGCCAGCAGTTTTACAGGAAATCAGCCCCAGCATTTT,CASSFTGNQPQHF,NA,TRBV27,NA,TRBJ1-5
TGTGCCAGCAGCCCCTTGACCGGGGAGCTGTTTTTT,CASSPLTGELFF,NA,TRBV11-2,NA,TRBJ2-2
TGCAGCGTCGGGAACAGGGTTGGGCACACTGAAGCTTTCTTT,CSVGNRVGHTEAFF,NA,TRBV29-1,NA,TRBJ1-1
TGCGCCAGCAGCCGAACAGGGGGAAACACCGGGGAGCTGTTTTTT,CASSRTGGNTGELFF,TRBD1,TRBV4-1,NA,TRBJ2-2
TGCGCCAGCAATAAGCGGTCGAACACCGGGGAGCTGTTTTTT,CASNKRSNTGELFF,NA,TRBV10-2,NA,TRBJ2-2
TGTGCCAGCAGTTTTGTAGGGGTTTCTAGCACAGATACGCAGTATTTT,CASSFVGVSSTDTQYF,NA,TRBV28,NA,TRBJ2-3
TGTGCCAGCAGTTTACTGATAGCGGGCCGCAATGAGCAGTTCTTC,CASSLLIAGRNEQFF,TRBD2,TRBV28,once,TRBJ2-1
TGTGCTAGCAGCCTAGGGACTAGCCAAGGGAATGAGCAGTTCTTC,CASSLGTSQGNEQFF,TRBD2,TRBV7-7,NA,TRBJ2-1
TGTGCCAGCAGCCAAATCATGAACACTGAAGCTTTCTTT,CASSQIMNTEAFF,NA,TRBV6-5,NA,TRBJ1-1
TGTGCCAGCAGCCGGGACAGCCAAGAGACCCAGTACTTC,CASSRDSQETQYF,TRBD1,TRBV11-3,NA,TRBJ2-5
TGTGCCACCAGCAGACGGGGGGGGCCCCCCCAACGACCGACTTTC,CATSRRGGPPQRPTF,TRBD2,TRBV15,once,TRBJ2-6
TGTGCCAGCAGATTCACAGATACGCAGTATTTT,CASRFTDTQYF,NA,TRBV6-5,NA,TRBJ2-3
TGTGCCAGCAGCCTTCTTCCTGATACTAGCGGCGAGCAGTACTTC,CASSLLPDTSGEQYF,TRBD2,TRBV14,NA,TRBJ2-7
TGTGCCAGCAGCAACGTCAGGCGGACAGGGGAAATTCAGCCCCAGCATTTT,CASSNVRRTGEIQPQHF,NA,TRBV21-1,NA,TRBJ1-5
TGTGCCAGCTCACCAGATCCGGTTAATGGCTACACCTTC,CASSPDPVNGYTF,NA,TRBV18,NA,TRBJ1-2
TGTGCCAGCAGCTTGACAGGGAGGTTCTACGAGCAGTACTTC,CASSLTGRFYEQYF,NA,TRBV5-5,NA,TRBJ2-7
TGTGCCAGCAGCTTCCGGGGGAGTCCTGGAAACACCATATATTTT,CASSFRGSPGNTIYF,NA,TRBV7-3,NA,TRBJ1-3
TGTGCCAGCAGCTTCAGCGGGAGGGCCCACGAGCAGTACTTC,CASSFSGRAHEQYF,TRBD2,TRBV5-4,NA,TRBJ2-7
TGTGCCAGCAGTGAAGTACCCCCGGGACAGGCTGTCGAGCAGTACTTC,CASSEVPPGQAVEQYF,TRBD1,TRBV6-1,NA,TRBJ2-7
TGTGCCAGCAGCGCTACCGGGACTACCTACAATGAGCAGTTCTTC,CASSATGTTYNEQFF,TRBD2,TRBV9,NA,TRBJ2-1
TGTGCCAGCTTGGACAGGGCCTATAGCAATCAGCCCCAGCATTTT,CASLDRAYSNQPQHF,TRBD1,TRBV5-8,NA,TRBJ1-5
TGTGCCAGCAGTTACCGGGGCGGAAACACCATATATTTT,CASSYRGGNTIYF,NA,TRBV6-5,NA,TRBJ1-3
TGTGCCAGCAGCCCCACAGGGGACAATGAGCAGTTCTTC,CASSPTGDNEQFF,TRBD1,TRBV2,NA,TRBJ2-1
TGCGCCAGCAGCTGGGGGTTAGCGGATTCTACCTACGAGCAGTACTTC,CASSWGLADSTYEQYF,NA,TRBV5-1,once,TRBJ2-7
TGTGCCAGCAGTGAATATGAGGTGACTAGCGGTTCTGAGCAGTACTTC,CASSEYEVTSGSEQYF,TRBD2,TRBV2,NA,TRBJ2-7
TGTGCCAGCAGCCCTGGACTAGCGGGAGGCCCCGGGGAGCTGTTTTTT,CASSPGLAGGPGELFF,TRBD2,TRBV5-8,NA,TRBJ2-2